Reported below is one T cell receptor beta chain. Its matching antigen is unknown. Generated by immunoSEQ multiplex PCR, the TCRdb table keeps only in-frame clones and is missing some. This table has 1.5 million to 2.5 million clones, about 95% appearing once. As defined, naive CD8 cells were CD45RO-negative and positively selected for CCR7, with terminally differentiated effector memory CD45RA+ cells excluded. This entry is derived from a study of shared clonotypes between healthy human individuals. Study observations and caveats: Researchers found naive subsets generally carried larger estimated richness than memory subsets. Clonotypes shared by all four sorted-subset donors had higher generation probabilities than non-shared clonotypes.

Losses at the gene ends were 5 bases for V and 2 bases for J; bases not matched to a gene: 7. The CDR3 consists of 15 residues. The germline V gene encodes CDR1 MNHEY and CDR2 SVGAGI. The receptor was derived from a man aged 18 to 30 in good health. The chain is built from TRBV6-5 and TRBJ2-7, with 9 bases lining up with TRBD1. Sequenced input: naive CD8+ T cells sorted from blood. The CDR3 DNA reads TGTGCCAGCAGTCCCGGGACAGGGAGCCCCTACGAGCAGTACTTC. Encoded protein: CASSPGTGSPYEQYF.